This T cell receptor (beta chain) derives from a study of shared clonotypes between healthy human individuals. General study results and limits: Clonotype sharing among the donors was expected to vary with sequencing depth. The study generally estimated greater richness for naive than memory subsets.

This clone was counted once. What it binds is not known. The CDR3 consists of 15 residues. V gave up 4 bases and J gave up 3 bases, with 13 bases separating them. Germline V gene sequence: CDR1 SGDLS, CDR2 YYNGEE. Study processing details: Junction-only sequences without quality scores were provided by ImmunoSEQ, so filtering was different. Repertoires were generated with immunoSEQ multiplex PCR, while TCRdb's copy carries only in-frame clones and drops some. V and J calls plus clone size are reproduced from that table; the DNA served to infer D and trimming. The sample holds about 1.5 million clones, more than 95% seen once. The study separated CD4+ cells into CD45RA+ naive and CD45RA-negative memory subsets.

The sample consisted of naive CD4+ T cells sorted from blood. Subset meaning: CD45RA+ positively selected. The receptor's source is a man aged 25-40 years in good health. This chain connects TRBV9 to TRBJ2-2, with D possibly matching TRBD2 (5 bases). CDR3 protein: CASSPWTGHTGELFF. Here the CDR3 DNA reads TGTGCCAGCAGCCCCTGGACTGGTCACACCGGGGAGCTGTTTTTT. Looking up the rest from reference TRBV9 and TRBJ2-2 gives the full variable domain: DSGVTQTPKHLITATGQRVTLRCSPRSGDLSVYWYQQSLDQGLQFLIQYYNGEERAKGNILERFSAQQFPDLHSELNLSSLELGDSALYFCASSPWTGHTGELFFGEGSRLTVL.